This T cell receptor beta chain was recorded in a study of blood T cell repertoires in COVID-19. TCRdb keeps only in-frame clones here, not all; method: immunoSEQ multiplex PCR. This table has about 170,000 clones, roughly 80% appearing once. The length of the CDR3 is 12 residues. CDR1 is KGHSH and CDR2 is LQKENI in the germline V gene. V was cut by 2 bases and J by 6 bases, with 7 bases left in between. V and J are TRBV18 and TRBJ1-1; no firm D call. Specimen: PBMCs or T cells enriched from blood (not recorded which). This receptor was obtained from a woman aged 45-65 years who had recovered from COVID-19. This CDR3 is CASSPSHPEAFF. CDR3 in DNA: TGTGCCAGCTCACCATCACACCCTGAAGCTTTCTTT.